The source of this T cell receptor (beta chain) is a study of CD8+CD57+ T cells in acquired aplastic anemia. At the level of the study: DNA from sorted CD4+ and CD8+ cells averaged approximately 3.2 ug. The study's findings and limits: Common to patients and controls were around 30 CD8+ CDR3 sequences.

CDR1 is SNHLY, CDR2 FYNNEI, per germline. This CDR3 region has 15 residues. Unmatched junction bases numbered 9, after V lost 6 bases and J lost 2 bases. Regarding this clonotype: The target antigen is unknown.

Genomic DNA templated the TCR beta VDJ and CDR3 profiling. From the reads, TCRdb called clonotypes with MiXCR, one entry per CDR3 protein. The sample yields more than 100,000 distinct CDR3 sequences, over 45% seen once. Sequencing was carried out using sorted CD4+, CD8+, or CD8+CD57+ T cells (not recorded which) from PBMCs. The TCR was taken from a human donor in good health, serving as a control. The V and J genes are TRBV2 and TRBJ2-5, with 7 bases aligning to TRBD2. The CDR3 nucleotides read TGTGCCAGCAGGAGGGAGAGGGGACTACAAGAGACCCAGTACTTC. Amino acid sequence: CASRRERGLQETQYF.